This is a list of T cell receptor beta chains from one sample in a study of regulatory T cells in long-lasting Graves disease. Using its own MiXCR run on the multiplex PCR reads, TCRdb lists one record per CDR3 protein. The repertoire holds some 300,000 distinct CDR3 sequences, with around a fifth as singletons. The specimen comprised peripheral blood mononuclear cells (PBMCs), sampled when the disease was refractory, from a patient treated with antithyroid drugs. The receptors come from a female donor with Graves disease. The CDR3 runs from the conserved cysteine through the conserved F or W. A D gene is named only where the DNA matches it firmly. The size field is filled for only some rows; it gives once, few, many or a size class.

>few|TRBV7-9|TRBJ1-2|-
TGTGCCAGCAGCTATGGGGGGACTAACTATGGCTACACCTTC
CASSYGGTNYGYTF
>-|TRBV20-1|TRBJ1-6|-
TGCGGTGCTACCAACCAGGTCAACCTTGGAAATTCACCCCTCCACTTT
CGATNQVNLGNSPLHF
>-|TRBV7-9|TRBJ2-7|-
TGTGCCAGCAGCCCAGACGTGACCTACGAGCAGTACTTC
CASSPDVTYEQYF
>many|TRBV28|TRBJ2-3|TRBD2
TGTGCCAGCAGTCTAGGACTAGCGGGAACAGGGAGCACAGATACGCAGTATTTT
CASSLGLAGTGSTDTQYF
>-|TRBV29-1|TRBJ1-1|TRBD1
TGCAGCGTTGGGACGGACAGGGGCGCTTGGACTGAAGCTTTCTTT
CSVGTDRGAWTEAFF
>few|TRBV2|TRBJ2-5|TRBD2
TGTGCCAGCATTAGGGACTACGCCTTGGGGACCCAGTACTTC
CASIRDYALGTQYF
>few|TRBV6-5|TRBJ1-1|TRBD1
TGTGCCAGCAGTTACGAGCAGGGGGCGAGTACTTTCTTT
CASSYEQGASTFF
>-|TRBV19|TRBJ1-2|TRBD1
TGTGCCAGTAGTACCCGGGAGGGGGCCTATGGCTACACCTTC
CASSTREGAYGYTF
>-|TRBV7-9|TRBJ2-5|-
TGTGCCGGCAGCTTACGCCCCGGTGCGGACCAAGAGACCCAGTACTTC
CAGSLRPGADQETQYF
>-|TRBV5-1|TRBJ1-1|-
TGCGCCAGCAGCGATTATATTACTGAAGCTTTCTTT
CASSDYITEAFF
>-|TRBV3-1|TRBJ2-7|TRBD1
TGTGCCAGCAGCCAAACCTTGGGACAGGGATTCGGCGAGCAGTACTTC
CASSQTLGQGFGEQYF
>-|TRBV2|TRBJ1-3|TRBD1
TGTGCCAGCAACAACAGGGGGTCTTCTGGAAACACCATATATTTT
CASNNRGSSGNTIYF
>many|TRBV6-1|TRBJ2-2|TRBD2
TGTGCCAGCATTGGTCGGGAGGCGAACACCGGGGAGCTGTTTTTT
CASIGREANTGELFF
>few|TRBV6-1|TRBJ2-2|TRBD1
TGTGCCACCACCGGGACAGCTGAACATTCCACCGGGGAGCTGTTTTTT
CATTGTAEHSTGELFF
>many|TRBV30|TRBJ1-2|-
TGTGCCTGGAGTGAGCAGGGTATCGACTATGGCTACACCTTC
CAWSEQGIDYGYTF
>-|TRBV29-1|TRBJ1-2|-
TGCAGCGTTGAGTGGGAAGGGAGGGGAGGTAACTATGGCTACACCTTC
CSVEWEGRGGNYGYTF
>-|TRBV4-1|TRBJ2-3|-
TGCGCCAGCAGCGGGAGCATTGAAGATACGCAGTATTTT
CASSGSIEDTQYF
>many|TRBV28|TRBJ2-7|-
TGTGCCAGCAGTTTGAGGCTCCTCTCCTACGAGCAGTACTTC
CASSLRLLSYEQYF
>once|TRBV6-1|TRBJ2-5|-
TGTGCCAGCAGCCAAGGGTTTAGATCAGAGACCCAGTACTTC
CASSQGFRSETQYF
>-|TRBV6-1|TRBJ1-5|TRBD1
TGTGCCAGCAGAAAGGACAGGGGGACTCTAGGTGGCAATCAGCCCCAGCATTTT
CASRKDRGTLGGNQPQHF
>many|TRBV12-3/TRBV12-4|TRBJ2-2|-
TGTGCCAGCAGTGCAAGGGACATCGCGAACACCGGGGAGCTGTTTTTT
CASSARDIANTGELFF
>-|TRBV4-3|TRBJ1-1|TRBD1
TGCGCCAGCAGCCAAGATCGGGGACAGGCGGTCACTGAAGCTTTCTTT
CASSQDRGQAVTEAFF
>-|TRBV30|TRBJ1-5|-
TGTGCCTGGAGCCTCCCTGGTCAGCCCCAGCATTTT
CAWSLPGQPQHF
>many|TRBV11-2|TRBJ1-4|-
TGTGCCAGCAGCTTATGGCAGGACGTTGTGTTTGGGGCAACTAATGAAAAACTGTTTTTT
CASSLWQDVVFGATNEKLFF
>few|TRBV28|TRBJ2-3|-
TGTGCCAGCAGTCCCGACTCCAGGACAGATACGCAGTATTTT
CASSPDSRTDTQYF
>-|TRBV7-2|TRBJ1-2|TRBD1
TGTGCCAGCAGCTTGTTCTCAGGGGGGGCTTATGGCTACACCTTC
CASSLFSGGAYGYTF
>-|TRBV4-1|TRBJ1-2|TRBD1
TGCGCCAGCAGCCAAGGGGACAGGGTCGATGGCTACACCTTC
CASSQGDRVDGYTF
>many|TRBV10-3|TRBJ2-5|-
TGTGCCATCAGTGAGGCGGTGGTGGAAGAGACCCAGTACTTC
CAISEAVVEETQYF
>-|TRBV6-1|TRBJ1-2|TRBD1
TGTGCCAGCAGATCAGACAGGGAATATGGCTACACCTTC
CASRSDREYGYTF
>-|TRBV20-1|TRBJ1-2|TRBD1
TGCAGTGCTAGATCCACAGGGGTTTGGTACGGCTACACCTTC
CSARSTGVWYGYTF
>many|TRBV28|TRBJ2-5|TRBD1
TGTGCCAGCATGTGGGGGGACAGGGGGCGAGAGACCCAGTACTTC
CASMWGDRGRETQYF
>few|TRBV11-2|TRBJ2-6|TRBD2
TGTGCCAGCAGCTTAAGCGGCGGGGGTGTCTCTGGGGCCAACGTCCTGACTTTC
CASSLSGGGVSGANVLTF
>once|TRBV7-6|TRBJ2-7|TRBD1
TGTGCCAGCAGCCCCGGGACAGGGAGTTTCGAGCAGTACTTC
CASSPGTGSFEQYF
>many|TRBV30|TRBJ1-6|-
TGTGCCTGGTCTCGACAAGGGATTTCACCCCTCCACTTT
CAWSRQGISPLHF
>many|TRBV5-6|TRBJ2-5|-
TGTGCCAGCAGCTTGGCGGCTAGCGAGGAGACCCAGTACTTC
CASSLAASEETQYF
>few|TRBV5-6|TRBJ1-1|-
TGTGCCAGCAGTTGGACAGTTGCCATGAACACTGAAGCTTTCTTT
CASSWTVAMNTEAFF
>-|TRBV5-6|TRBJ2-4|TRBD1
TGTGCCAGCAGCTTGGACAGGGGCGAAAACATTCAGTACTTC
CASSLDRGENIQYF
>-|TRBV3-1|TRBJ2-5|TRBD2
TGTGCCAGCAGCCGATCGACCGTAGCGGGACCTGGGGAGACCCAGTACTTC
CASSRSTVAGPGETQYF
>-|TRBV7-8|TRBJ2-1|-
TGTGCCAGCAGCGACAGGAGCTCCTACAATGAGCAGTTCTTC
CASSDRSSYNEQFF
>few|TRBV18|TRBJ2-1|-
TGTGCCAGCTCACCTGGCCGAGCTATCCACAATGAGCAGTTCTTC
CASSPGRAIHNEQFF
>-|TRBV5-1|TRBJ2-7|-
TGCGCCAGCAGCTTGGACCGACAGGGACTATACGAGCAGTACTTC
CASSLDRQGLYEQYF
>-|TRBV6-1|TRBJ2-1|TRBD2
TGTGCCAGCAGTGAAAAAGCGGGAGGGCCCAATGAGCAGTTCTTC
CASSEKAGGPNEQFF
>few|TRBV18|TRBJ2-5|-
TGTGCCAGCTCACCAGGGGATTCGACGGCCCTAGGACTGACCCAGTACTTC
CASSPGDSTALGLTQYF
>many|TRBV6-2/TRBV6-3|TRBJ2-7|-
TGTGCCAGCAGGGGACAAGGTTACGAGCAGTACTTC
CASRGQGYEQYF
>few|TRBV7-8|TRBJ2-2|-
TGTGCCAGCAGCCCCGTGGTAACCGGGGAGCTGTTTTTT
CASSPVVTGELFF
>many|TRBV3-1|TRBJ2-5|-
TGTGCCAGCAGGGGGGCAGAGACCCAGTACTTC
CASRGAETQYF